The rows below give T cell receptor beta chains drawn from one sample of a study of metastatic and nonmetastatic thyroid tumors. Through MiXCR, TCRdb re-clonotyped the PCR reads. The sample has around 18,000 clones; roughly 13% are singletons. Source material: blood. These receptors were collected from a female donor with papillary thyroid cancer or a benign thyroid nodule (not recorded which). Some clones in this sample may be carry-over from other donors' samples. CDR3s include the opening cysteine and the closing phenylalanine or tryptophan. The order of the fields is J gene, clone size, D gene, V gene, CDR3 protein, CDR3 DNA. The D gene is left open where the match is weak. Part of the rows lack a size; the others show once, few, many or a class for expanded clones.

TRBJ2-2 | many | TRBD2 | TRBV4-1 | CASSYVAGVNTGELFF | TGCGCCAGCAGCTACGTAGCGGGGGTAAACACCGGGGAGCTGTTTTTT
TRBJ1-6 | many | TRBD1 | TRBV20-1 | CSARDGPTGYNSPLHF | TGCAGTGCTAGAGATGGGCCGACAGGGTATAATTCACCCCTCCACTTT
TRBJ1-4 | many | TRBD1 | TRBV27 | CATGQGLIPNEKLFF | TGTGCCACCGGACAGGGCCTGATCCCTAATGAAAAACTGTTTTTT
TRBJ1-2 | few | NA | TRBV27 | CASSRGRVDGYTF | TGTGCCAGCAGCCGGGGCAGGGTTGATGGCTACACCTTC
TRBJ2-5 | few | NA | TRBV6-1 | CAISEATGAVAPAETQYF | TGTGCCATCAGTGAAGCGACGGGGGCAGTGGCTCCGGCGGAGACCCAGTACTTC
TRBJ2-7 | medium-sized | TRBD1 | TRBV12-3/TRBV12-4 | CASSLGDRTYEQYF | TGTGCCAGCAGTTTAGGGGACAGGACCTACGAGCAGTACTTC
TRBJ2-1 | NA | NA | TRBV20-1 | CSARDLTAGNEQFF | TGCAGTGCTAGAGATCTGACAGCAGGGAATGAGCAGTTCTTC
TRBJ1-2 | medium-sized | NA | TRBV5-1 | CASSLDGKGYTF | TGCGCCAGCAGCTTGGACGGGAAGGGCTACACCTTC
TRBJ2-3 | many | TRBD1 | TRBV7-3 | CASRRGQGANTQYF | TGTGCCAGCAGACGGGGACAGGGGGCGAATACGCAGTATTTT
TRBJ1-1 | medium-sized | NA | TRBV19 | CASSSAGTNTEAFF | TGTGCCAGTAGTAGCGCAGGGACGAACACTGAAGCTTTCTTT
TRBJ2-2 | NA | NA | TRBV28 | CASSERAGELFF | TGTGCCAGCAGCGAGAGGGCGGGGGAGCTGTTTTTT
TRBJ1-5 | many | NA | TRBV12-3/TRBV12-4 | CASSLSDRAWQPQHF | TGTGCCAGCAGTTTAAGTGACAGAGCATGGCAGCCCCAGCATTTT
TRBJ2-2 | many | NA | TRBV29-1 | CSVQDSTALGELFF | TGCAGCGTCCAAGACTCGACAGCGCTCGGGGAGCTGTTTTTT
TRBJ2-5 | medium-sized | TRBD1 | TRBV28 | CASVSGGAETQYF | TGTGCCAGCGTATCAGGGGGCGCGGAGACCCAGTACTTC
TRBJ2-5 | many | NA | TRBV7-2 | CASSPSEYSGALQETQYF | TGTGCCAGCAGCCCTTCAGAATACTCGGGGGCCTTACAAGAGACCCAGTACTTC
TRBJ1-6 | many | TRBD1 | TRBV20-1 | CSARGDSSYNSPLHF | TGCAGTGCTAGGGGGGACAGCTCCTATAATTCACCCCTCCACTTT
TRBJ1-6 | many | TRBD1 | TRBV2 | CASIRDRVNSPLHF | TGTGCCAGCATTCGAGACAGGGTTAATTCACCCCTCCACTTT
TRBJ1-2 | many | TRBD1 | TRBV18 | CASSPTGKNYGYTF | TGTGCCAGCTCACCGACAGGGAAGAACTATGGCTACACCTTC
TRBJ2-5 | many | NA | TRBV10-2 | CASSEFVGRETQYF | TGCGCCAGCAGTGAGTTTGTGGGGCGAGAGACCCAGTACTTC
TRBJ2-7 | NA | TRBD1 | TRBV5-1 | CASMADPGQGFEQYF | TGTGCCAGCATGGCGGACCCGGGACAGGGATTCGAGCAGTACTTC
TRBJ1-1 | many | NA | TRBV7-9 | CASSLGQLEAFF | TGTGCCAGCAGCTTAGGTCAGCTTGAAGCTTTCTTT
TRBJ1-2 | medium-sized | NA | TRBV6-2/TRBV6-3 | CASFKGRTAYGYTF | TGTGCCAGCTTTAAGGGGCGCACGGCCTATGGCTACACCTTC
TRBJ1-3 | many | NA | TRBV3-1 | CASSQDQGTHSSGNTIYF | TGTGCCAGCAGCCAAGACCAAGGGACACACTCCTCTGGAAACACCATATATTTT
TRBJ1-1 | few | NA | TRBV7-9 | CASSLGTGTEAFF | TGTGCCAGCAGCTTAGGTACGGGCACTGAAGCTTTCTTT
TRBJ2-2 | few | NA | TRBV28 | CASSPQTTGELFF | TGTGCCAGCAGTCCCCAGACCACCGGGGAGCTGTTTTTT
TRBJ1-1 | many | TRBD1 | TRBV11-1 | CASSPRQGGGSTEAFF | TGTGCCAGCAGCCCCAGACAGGGCGGCGGGTCCACTGAAGCTTTCTTT
TRBJ2-7 | many | TRBD1 | TRBV18 | CASSDGQGPYEQYF | TGTGCCAGCTCGGACGGACAGGGCCCGTACGAGCAGTACTTC
TRBJ2-7 | medium-sized | NA | TRBV6-2/TRBV6-3 | CASSDRSLRGWQYF | TGTGCCAGCAGCGACAGGAGTCTCCGGGGGTGGCAGTACTTC
TRBJ1-1 | many | NA | TRBV27 | CASSKGLNTEAFF | TGTGCCAGCAGTAAGGGATTGAACACTGAAGCTTTCTTT
TRBJ1-6 | many | TRBD1 | TRBV28 | CASSGGQGYSPPHF | TGTGCCAGCAGTGGGGGACAGGGTTACTCACCCCCCCACTTT
TRBJ1-6 | medium-sized | NA | TRBV20-1 | CSARVPRTSVSPLHF | TGCAGTGCTAGAGTACCCCGGACCTCTGTTTCACCCCTCCACTTT
TRBJ2-5 | few | NA | TRBV28 | CASSQGQETQYF | TGTGCCAGCAGTCAGGGTCAAGAGACCCAGTACTTC